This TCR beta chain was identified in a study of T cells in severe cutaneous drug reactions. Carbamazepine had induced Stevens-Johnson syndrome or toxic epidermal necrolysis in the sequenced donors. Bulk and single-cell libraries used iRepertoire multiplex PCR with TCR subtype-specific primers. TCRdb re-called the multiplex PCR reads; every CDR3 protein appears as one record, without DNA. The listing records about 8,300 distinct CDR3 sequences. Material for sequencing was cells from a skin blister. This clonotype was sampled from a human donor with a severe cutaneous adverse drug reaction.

The CDR3 reads CASSVPAGDQETQYF. This chain connects TRBV2 to TRBJ2-5; TCRdb returns TRBD2, unconfirmable since there is no DNA. The germline gives CDR1 SNHLY, CDR2 FYNNEI. The CDR3 spans 15 residues. The whole variable domain, filled in from reference TRBV2 and TRBJ2-5, reads EPEVTQTPSHQVTQMGQEVILRCVPISNHLYFYWYRQILGQKVEFLVSFYNNEISEKSEIFDDQFSVERPDGSNFTLKIRSTKLEDSAMYFCASSVPAGDQETQYFGPGTRLLVL.